The T cell receptor beta chain described here comes from a study of shared T cell receptors in the human thymus. The CDR3 contains 15 residues. Germline V gene lookup returns CDR1 MNHEY and CDR2 SVGAGI. Deletions cut 2 bases from V and 5 bases from J, with 12 bases between. Sequenced by immunoSEQ multiplex PCR; TCRdb stores in-frame clones only, minus some. The profile covers over 60,000 clones, with over 90% appearing a single time and approximately 0.03% taken by the ten largest. The sequence was collected from a human donor. The V gene is TRBV6-5, the J gene TRBJ2-2; D is possibly TRBD1 (5 bases). Sequencing was done on a sample of thymocytes. The CDR3 loop reads CASSYQDNPTGELFF. The CDR3 nucleotides read TGTGCCAGCAGTTACCAGGACAACCCGACCGGGGAGCTGTTTTTT.